This T cell receptor (beta chain) was observed in a study of graft-versus-host responses after intestinal transplantation. Study-wide background: Each of the recipients got a multivisceral, liver-intestinal, or isolated intestinal transplant. Uniformly, recipients were administered anti-thymocyte globulin induction with subsequent tacrolimus and steroids for roughly three years.

Notes on the study in general: In recipient marrow, GvH clones were found, and some appeared first in ileum or blood. Researchers found peak circulating GvH clone levels linked to early post-transplant HvG declines.

Sequenced by immunoSEQ multiplex PCR; TCRdb stores in-frame clones only, minus some. The repertoire has around 12,000 clones, 93% of them found once; the top ten carry about 4.4%. J lost 1 base, V lost 6 bases, and 5 bases had no gene match. The germline CDR1 and CDR2 sequences are MRHNA and SNTAGT. This CDR3 region has 15 residues. Concerning this clone itself: Antigen: not known.

V and J are TRBV6-4 and TRBJ2-3; TRBD2 matches 9 bases. This sample comprised PBMCs, obtained 950 to 1,300 days after intestinal transplantation. The TCR sequence derives from a human patient who received an intestinal transplant, so some T cells may come from the graft donor. CDR3 bases: TGTGCCAGCAGCCCCGTAGCGGGGGGCACAGATACGCAGTATTTT. This gives the protein CASSPVAGGTDTQYF.